This T cell receptor (beta chain) was recovered during a study of Ad26.COV2.S vaccination and SARS-CoV-2 variants. Notes on this clone: Antigen specificity is unknown.

General observations from the study: Substantial breadth was reported for post-vaccination spike-specific CD8+ and CD4+ T cells. Placebo recipients trailed vaccine recipients in spike-specific TCR breadth.

Libraries were prepared by immunoSEQ multiplex PCR; TCRdb keeps only in-frame clonotypes and omits some of them. The sample lists around 450,000 clones; approximately 89% were seen once. The treatment: roughly 18 received Ad26.COV2.S at low or high dose, single or two shots; a few received placebo; per-sample allocation not given. Each sample was drawn 63 days after the first injection (of vaccine or placebo). The vaccine antigen was prefusion-stabilized Wuhan SARS-CoV-2 spike. Sequenced material: peripheral blood, taken in a trial of Ad26.COV2.S vaccine versus placebo. The receptor's source is a person aged 18-60 years who received the Ad26.COV2.S COVID-19 vaccine or a placebo.

Here the CDR3 DNA reads TGCAGCGCCCGACAGGGCCACACCGGGGAGCTGTTTTTT. It translates to CSARQGHTGELFF. The V call is TRBV29-1, the J call TRBJ2-2, with 7 bases identical to TRBD1. V shed 7 bases, J shed 3 bases, and the junction held 5 bases outside the gene matches. This CDR3 contains 13 residues. Germline CDR1 SQVTM, CDR2 ANQGSEA.